This TCR beta chain derives from a study of blood T cell repertoires in COVID-19. The CDR3 is made up of 15 amino acids. CDR1 is SGHNT, CDR2 YYREEE, per germline (reference sequence). V shed 4 bases and J shed 0 bases, with 12 bases lying between them. In the source study's methods: Quantification of nucleated cells was approximated via reference gene primer amplification. Sequencing used immunoSEQ multiplex PCR; TCRdb keeps in-frame clones, though not all of them. V, J and clone size were drawn from that table, and D and trimming were deduced from the DNA. The sample carries roughly 250,000 clones, roughly 84% recorded once. Patients of the Seattle cohort, enrolled during active infection, were followed longitudinally.

The sequenced sample was peripheral blood. V usage is TRBV5-4 and J usage is TRBJ2-3; TRBD2 is a possible D gene (6 bases). This clonotype was obtained from a person between 70 and 80 years old with COVID-19, enrolled during active disease. The CDR3 nucleotides read TGTGCCAGCAGCCCCGCGGGACCCAGCACAGATACGCAGTATTTT. Protein: CASSPAGPSTDTQYF.